Below are 9 T cell receptor beta chains sequenced from a single sample in a study of cytomegalovirus exposure and HLA in healthy donors. PCR primers comprised 60 Vbeta and 13 Jbeta primers. Sequenced by immunoSEQ multiplex PCR; TCRdb stores in-frame clones only, minus some. This table holds 100,000 or so clones, 70% found once. The material sequenced was PBMCs. The source of these receptors is a man aged 40-55 years in good health and CMV-seropositive.

CDR3 nucleotides: TGTGCCAGCAGTCTAGGACTAGCGGGAGCTCCGGAGACCCAGTACTTC. Residues: CASSLGLAGAPETQYF. The rearrangement uses TRBV28 and TRBJ2-5; 13 positions match TRBD2. Germline CDR1 is MDHEN and CDR2 is SYDVKM. V was clipped by 5 bases and J by 5 bases; unmatched bases: 8. This CDR3 region has 16 residues. The full variable domain, its missing parts supplied by reference TRBV28 and TRBJ2-5, is DVKVTQSSRYLVKRTGEKVFLECVQDMDHENMFWYRQDPGLGLRLIYFSYDVKMKEKGDIPEGYSVSREKKERFSLILESASTNQTSMYLCASSLGLAGAPETQYFGPGTRLLVL.

On this clone: One end of the junction does not line up with germline, which may come from a read error. This rearrangement joins TRBV7-9 to TRBJ2-3; D not resolved. Germline lookup yields CDR1 SEHNR and CDR2 FQNEAQ (reference sequence). The CDR3 contains 16 residues. CDR3 protein: CTSSPSPGSGADTQYF. CDR3 coding DNA: TGTACCAGCAGCCCAAGTCCCGGGTCCGGCGCAGATACGCAGTATTTT.

The V call is TRBV7-2, the J call TRBJ2-3; 13 nucleotides agree with TRBD2. CDR1 and CDR2 (germline): SGHTA, FQGNSA. CDR3 length equals 17 residues. V was pared by 4 bases and J by 3 bases, with 7 bases of the junction left unmatched. CDR3 sequence: CASSWGWTSGRTDTQYF. DNA of the CDR3: TGTGCCAGCAGCTGGGGATGGACTAGCGGGAGAACAGATACGCAGTATTTT.

This clone was counted a few times. The J gene is TRBJ2-7, the V gene TRBV7-2; 10 nucleotides match TRBD2. Germline CDR1 is SGHTA and CDR2 is FQGNSA. The CDR3 sequence is 16 residues long. V shed 2 bases and J 3 bases; nucleotides not matched to a gene: 7. CDR3 DNA: TGTGCCAGCAGCTTAAGGGGACTAGCGCCTCTCTACGAGCAGTACGTC. Encoded protein: CASSLRGLAPLYEQYV.

The V call is TRBV18, the J call TRBJ1-1; possibly TRBD1 for D (6 bases). The CDR3 sequence is 14 residues long. V shed 4 bases and J shed 5 bases, with 14 bases lying between them. Germline CDR1 reads KGHSH; CDR2 reads LQKENI. The CDR3 nucleotides read TGTGCCAGCTCACTACAGGGCGAGTTGACTGAAGCTTTCTTT. It translates to CASSLQGELTEAFF.

The genes are TRBV6-5 and TRBJ1-1; TRBD1 is a possible D gene (5 bases). V gave up 5 bases and J gave up 1 base, with 14 bases separating them. The germline V gene has CDR1 MNHEY and CDR2 SVGAGI. The CDR3 runs 15 residues. The CDR3 region is CASSTPGLKNTEAFF. CDR3 in DNA: TGTGCCAGCAGTACCCCGGGACTGAAGAACACTGAAGCTTTCTTT.

The rearrangement joins TRBV5-1 to TRBJ1-2, with no clear D. Trimming shortened V by 4 bases and J by 4 bases, and 14 bases separated the two germline ends. The CDR3 spans 14 residues. The V gene's germline CDR1 is SGHRS and CDR2 YFSETQ. The CDR3 coding sequence is TGCGCCAGCAGCCTGGACGGTCTATCCTATGGCTACACCTTC. Its translation: CASSLDGLSYGYTF.

V gene TRBV7-8 combines with J gene TRBJ2-3; the match to TRBD2 covers 12 bases. CDR1 SGHVS and CDR2 FQNEAQ come from the germline V gene. There are 18 residues in the CDR3. With V trimmed by 1 base and J by 0 bases, 5 bases remained unmatched. The CDR3 protein is CASSLGLAGGSSTDTQYF. Written as DNA, the CDR3 is TGTGCCAGCAGCTTAGGGCTAGCGGGAGGGTCTAGCACAGATACGCAGTATTTT.

The V and J genes are TRBV7-2 and TRBJ1-5, with 8 bases fitting TRBD1. Germline CDR1 is SGHTA and CDR2 is FQGNSA. V was pared by 1 base and J by 6 bases, with 5 bases of the junction left unmatched. The CDR3 runs to 15 residues. CDR3 sequence: CASSLGQGAGQPQHF. In nucleotides, the CDR3 is TGTGCCAGCAGCTTAGGGCAGGGGGCAGGTCAGCCCCAGCATTTT.